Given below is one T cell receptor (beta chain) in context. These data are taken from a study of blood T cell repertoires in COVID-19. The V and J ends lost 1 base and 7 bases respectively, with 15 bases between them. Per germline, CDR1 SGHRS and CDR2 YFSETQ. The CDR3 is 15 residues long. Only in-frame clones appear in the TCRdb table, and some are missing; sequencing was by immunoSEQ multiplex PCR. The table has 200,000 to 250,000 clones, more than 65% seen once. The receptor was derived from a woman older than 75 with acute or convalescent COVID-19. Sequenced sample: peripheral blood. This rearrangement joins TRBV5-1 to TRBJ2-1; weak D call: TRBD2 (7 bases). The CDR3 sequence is CASSLTGREWNEQFF. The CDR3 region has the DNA TGCGCCAGCAGCTTGACAGGGAGGGAATGGAATGAGCAGTTCTTC.